Each of the 10 T cell receptor beta chains below was sequenced from the same sample in a study of T-cell memory formation after mild COVID-19. TCRdb reprocessed the 5' RACE reads with MiXCR, giving one entry per CDR3 protein. The table shows about 270,000 distinct CDR3 sequences, with roughly 16% occurring only once. The sample taken for sequencing was PBMCs or a T cell subset sorted from them (not recorded which). The receptors stem from a man younger than 30 who had mild COVID-19 (a few samples of this study predate the infection). Cell type and time point are not known.

The J gene is TRBJ2-7, the V gene TRBV28; the D gene is possibly TRBD2 (5 bases). The ends were cut back, 4 bases at V and 3 bases at J, with 10 bases in the middle. The CDR3 runs 13 residues. Germline CDR1 is MDHEN and CDR2 is SYDVKM. Written as DNA, the CDR3 is TGTGCCAGCAGTTCGGGGTTCCTCTACGAGCAGTACGTC. It encodes CASSSGFLYEQYV.

This chain joins TRBV11-2 and TRBJ1-6, with 7 bases aligning to TRBD1. The CDR3 runs 14 residues. The germline gives CDR1 SGHAT, CDR2 FQNNGV. V dropped 4 bases and J dropped 8; count of bases not matched to a gene: 5. This CDR3 is CASSSSGTDSPLHF. The CDR3 DNA sequence: TGTGCCAGCAGCTCATCCGGGACAGATTCACCCCTCCACTTT. The complete variable domain, with remaining parts taken from reference TRBV11-2 and TRBJ1-6, reads EAGVAQSPRYKIIEKRQSVAFWCNPISGHATLYWYQQILGQGPKLLIQFQNNGVVDDSQLPKDRFSAERLKGVDSTLKIQPAKLEDSAVYLCASSSSGTDSPLHFGNGTRLTVT.

V and J are TRBV6-6 and TRBJ2-3; no firm D call. CDR3 size: 14 residues. V shed 5 bases and J shed 2 bases, with 11 bases lying between them. Germline lookup yields CDR1 MNHNY and CDR2 SVGAGI (reference sequence). The CDR3 DNA reads TGTGCCAGCAGTGGCGGCCGACTCACAGATACGCAGTATTTT. It yields the protein CASSGGRLTDTQYF.

The CDR3 is CASSLAQGVNTEAFF. In DNA, the CDR3 is TGTGCCAGCAGCTTAGCCCAGGGGGTGAACACTGAAGCTTTCTTT. The rearrangement joins TRBV7-9 to TRBJ1-1; 7 bases line up with TRBD1. Germline assignment: CDR1 SEHNR and CDR2 FQNEAQ (reference sequence). CDR3 length: 15 amino acids. V lost 0 bases, J lost 0 bases, and 1 base stayed unmatched.

The V call is TRBV11-2, the J call TRBJ1-2, with D perhaps matching TRBD1 (6 bases). Germline loops: CDR1 SGHAT, CDR2 FQNNGV. The CDR3 is made up of 15 amino acids. Between the trimmed V and J ends, which lost 3 bases and 5 bases, there was a span of 16 bases. CDR3 sequence: CASSLALGQGYGYTF. CDR3 sequence (DNA): TGTGCCAGCAGCTTGGCCCTCGGGCAGGGGTATGGCTACACCTTC.

The J gene is TRBJ2-7, the V gene TRBV5-4; D not resolved. CDR3 length: 12 amino acids. Germline V gene data show CDR1 as SGHNT and CDR2 as YYREEE (reference sequence). Trimming stripped 4 bases from V and 5 bases from J, with 10 bases between. The CDR3 nucleotides are TGTGCCAGCAGCGGCCAGGCGGACGAGCAGTACGTC. This translates into CASSGQADEQYV.

This clonotype was counted a few times. V and J are TRBV7-6 and TRBJ2-1; D remains ambiguous. The CDR3 contains 12 residues. Trimming pared 2 bases from V and 8 bases from J, leaving 7 bases between. From germline, CDR1 is SGHVS and CDR2 FNYEAQ. In DNA, the CDR3 is TGTGCCAGCAGCTTACTTTCCGATGAGCAGTTCTTC. Its translation is CASSLLSDEQFF.

Only a few counts were recorded for this clonotype. V gene TRBV7-2 combines with J gene TRBJ2-7; 9 nucleotides agree with TRBD2. The CDR3 spans 15 residues. V shed 6 bases and J 3 bases; nucleotides not matched to a gene: 9. From germline, CDR1 is SGHTA and CDR2 FQGNSA. CDR3 residues: CASRGQRGAFYEQYF. The CDR3 DNA reads TGTGCCAGCAGAGGACAGCGGGGGGCCTTCTACGAGCAGTACTTC.

Only a few counts were recorded for this clonotype. V and J are TRBV7-9 and TRBJ2-7; no reliable D call. The germline gives CDR1 SEHNR, CDR2 FQNEAQ (reference sequence). CDR3 size: 12 residues. V was cut by 5 bases and J by 5 bases, with 10 bases left in between. In nucleotides, the CDR3 is TGTGCCAGCAGCAACGCTCGGGACGAGCAGTACTTC. Translated: CASSNARDEQYF. Looking up the rest from reference TRBV7-9 and TRBJ2-7 gives the full variable domain: DTGVSQNPRHKITKRGQNVTFRCDPISEHNRLYWYRQTLGQGPEFLTYFQNEAQLEKSRLLSDRFSAERPKGSFSTLEIQRTEQGDSAMYLCASSNARDEQYFGPGTRLTVT.

This clonotype was seen more than once but under ten times. This chain uses TRBV10-3 with TRBJ2-5; D possibly matches TRBD1 or TRBD2 (6 bases each). Trimming pared 10 bases from V and 4 bases from J, leaving 16 bases between. The CDR3 runs to 13 residues. CDR1 is ENHRY and CDR2 is SYGVKD in the germline V gene. The chain's CDR3 is CATQVRGGETQYF. The CDR3 nucleotides are TGTGCCACTCAGGTCAGGGGAGGAGAGACCCAGTACTTC.